This passage covers 11 T cell receptor beta chains from one sample sequenced in a study of beta chain features in type 1 diabetes. Antigen specificity for these receptors is unknown. The study reverse transcribed the entire isolated RNA, so it sequenced expressed TCRB transcripts. Sequencing used immunoSEQ multiplex PCR; TCRdb keeps in-frame clones, though not all of them. Of about 650,000 clones listed, around an eighth are singletons. Study-level results: Shortening of TCRB CDR3s, moderate but significant, appeared in all four CD4+ subsets of Type 1 diabetes patients.

Specimen: naive CD4+ T cells from blood. All receptors come from a man aged 30 to 39 with type 1 diabetes.

This clone was found a few times. This sequence joins TRBV4-2 and TRBJ2-3, with 7 positions matching TRBD2. CDR3 size: 17 residues. V lost 4 bases, J lost 2 bases, and 12 bases stayed unmatched. Germline CDR1 LGHNA, CDR2 YNFKEQ. The CDR3 DNA reads as TGTGCCAGCAGCCCCCTAATGGGGGGAGGGAACACAGATACGCAGTATTTT. This encodes CASSPLMGGGNTDTQYF.

This clone has a handful of counts. CDR3 sequence reads: CASSQGLGTADTQYF. The CDR3 nucleotides read TGTGCCAGCAGCCAAGGACTAGGGACCGCAGATACGCAGTATTTT. The V and J genes are TRBV4-2 and TRBJ2-3; weak D call: TRBD2 (6 bases). CDR3 length: 15 amino acids. V dropped 1 base and J dropped 4 bases, with 12 bases sitting between them. The germline CDR1 and CDR2 sequences are LGHNA and YNFKEQ.

This clone has just a few counts. The DNA of the CDR3 is TGTGCCAGCAGTCCTTTAGCGGGGCTTAACTACAATGAGCAGTTCTTC. It is translated as CASSPLAGLNYNEQFF. V usage is TRBV2 and J usage is TRBJ2-1, with 8 bases identical to TRBD2. The germline gives CDR1 SNHLY, CDR2 FYNNEI. Trimming removed 5 bases from V and 3 bases from J; junction bases left unmatched: 9. CDR3 length equals 16 residues.

This clone has only a few counts. This chain joins TRBV4-3 and TRBJ2-3; D is unresolved. This CDR3 has 13 amino acids. Trimming cost V 0 bases and J 5 bases, with 6 bases left between them. Germline values: CDR1 LGHNA, CDR2 YSLEER. The CDR3 bases are TGCGCCAGCAGCCAAGAAGACGAAGATACGCAGTATTTT. Translated: CASSQEDEDTQYF.

This chain connects TRBV7-3 to TRBJ1-1, with D tentatively TRBD1 (5 bases). This CDR3 is built from 14 residues. Germline-derived CDR1 and CDR2 are SGHTA and FQGTGA. V lost 2 bases and J 1 base, leaving 8 bases between the germline ends. The CDR3 is CASSLQGQNTEAFF. CDR3 DNA sequence: TGTGCCAGCAGCTTACAGGGCCAGAACACTGAAGCTTTCTTT. The full variable domain, its missing parts supplied by reference TRBV7-3 and TRBJ1-1, is GAGVSQTPSNKVTEKGKYVELRCDPISGHTALYWYRQSLGQGPEFLIYFQGTGAADDSGLPNDRFFAVRPEGSVSTLKIQRTERGDSAVYLCASSLQGQNTEAFFGQGTRLTVV.

This chain connects TRBV20-1 to TRBJ2-7; D is undetermined. The germline V gene has CDR1 DFQATT and CDR2 SNEGSKA (reference sequence). The CDR3 has 11 amino acids. V gave up 5 bases and J gave up 3 bases, with 8 bases separating them. CDR3 loop: CSALDNYEQYF. CDR3 nucleotides: TGCAGTGCTCTCGACAACTACGAGCAGTACTTC.

This clone was seen more than once but under ten times. The chain carries TRBV2 and TRBJ1-5; D call uncertain. The CDR3 has 15 residues. The germline V and J ends were trimmed by 4 bases and 2 bases, with 12 bases remaining between them. CDR1 SNHLY and CDR2 FYNNEI come from the germline V gene. The CDR3 nucleotides read TGTGCCAGCAGTGTCTCTCGAGCCGGCAATCAGCCCCAGCATTTT. As protein: CASSVSRAGNQPQHF.

This clone came up a few times. The CDR3, as DNA: TGTGCCAGTACCTCGGGGGGGACCACCCAGGAAGCTTTCTTT. Translation: CASTSGGTTQEAFF. The V and J genes are TRBV19 and TRBJ1-1; possibly TRBD1 for D (5 bases). CDR1 is LNHDA and CDR2 is SQIVND in the germline V gene (reference sequence). The CDR3 sequence is 14 residues long. Trimming pared 7 bases from V and 8 bases from J, leaving 20 bases between.

In its sample, this clone was seen a few times. The chain uses TRBV4-3 and TRBJ2-7; no clear D. V lost 1 base and J 2 bases, leaving 9 bases between the germline ends. The CDR3 sequence is 14 residues long. Germline-derived CDR1 and CDR2 are LGHNA and YSLEER. CDR3 sequence reads: CASSQGQAAYEQYF. The CDR3 region has the DNA TGCGCCAGCAGCCAAGGGCAGGCAGCCTACGAGCAGTACTTC.

The J gene is TRBJ1-2, the V gene TRBV5-1, with D possibly matching TRBD1 (6 bases). In germline, CDR1 is SGHRS, CDR2 YFSETQ. The germline V and J ends were trimmed by 0 bases and 4 bases, with 10 bases remaining between them. The CDR3 extends over 14 amino acids. The CDR3 protein is CASSLDRETYGYTF. The CDR3 coding sequence is TGCGCCAGCAGCTTGGACAGGGAGACCTATGGCTACACCTTC.

The V and J genes are TRBV29-1 and TRBJ1-5; no clear D. The CDR3 extends over 14 amino acids. With 1 base removed from V and 5 bases from J, the gap between germline ends came to 12 bases. In germline, CDR1 is SQVTM, CDR2 ANQGSEA. Written as DNA, the CDR3 is TGCAGCGTTGAAGTTGGTGGGGTTGATCAGCCCCAGCATTTT. It specifies CSVEVGGVDQPQHF.